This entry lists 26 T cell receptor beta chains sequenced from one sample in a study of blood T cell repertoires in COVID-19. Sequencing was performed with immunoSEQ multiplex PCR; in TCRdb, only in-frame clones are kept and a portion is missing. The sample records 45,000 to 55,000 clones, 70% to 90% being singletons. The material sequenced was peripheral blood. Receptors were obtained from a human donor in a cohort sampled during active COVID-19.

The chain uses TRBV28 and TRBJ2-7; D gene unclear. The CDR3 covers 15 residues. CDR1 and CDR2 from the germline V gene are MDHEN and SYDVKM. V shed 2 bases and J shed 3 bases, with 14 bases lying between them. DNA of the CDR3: TGTGCCAGCAGTTTAGCTGGCAGCGATCTCTACGAGCAGTACTTC. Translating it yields CASSLAGSDLYEQYF.

Here the CDR3 DNA reads TGTGCCAGCAGCTTACAGGCCGCCGGGGTCACAGATACGCAGTATTTT. Translation: CASSLQAAGVTDTQYF. V gene TRBV7-3 combines with J gene TRBJ2-3, with D tentatively TRBD2 (5 bases). Germline assignment: CDR1 SGHTA and CDR2 FQGTGA. Deletions cut 2 bases from V and 2 bases from J, with 14 bases between. CDR3 size: 16 residues.

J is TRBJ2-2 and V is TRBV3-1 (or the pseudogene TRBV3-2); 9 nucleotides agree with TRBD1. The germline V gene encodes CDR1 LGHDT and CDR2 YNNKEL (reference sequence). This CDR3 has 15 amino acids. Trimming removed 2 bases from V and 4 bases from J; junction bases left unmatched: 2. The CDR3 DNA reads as TGTGCCAGCAGCCAAAGGACAGGGGTCACCGGGGAGCTGTTTTTT. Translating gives CASSQRTGVTGELFF.

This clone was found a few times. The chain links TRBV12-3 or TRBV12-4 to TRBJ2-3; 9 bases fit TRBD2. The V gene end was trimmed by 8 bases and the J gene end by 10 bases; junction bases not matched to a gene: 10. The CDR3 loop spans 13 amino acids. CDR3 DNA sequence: TGTGCCAGCCCCCCCGGGACTAGCCCCGCGCAGTATTTT. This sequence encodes CASPPGTSPAQYF.

The CDR3 reads CAWSVEFPRENYGYTF. The CDR3 DNA is TGTGCCTGGAGTGTGGAATTTCCACGGGAAAACTATGGCTACACCTTC. The chain joins TRBV30 to TRBJ1-2; D remains ambiguous. This CDR3 comprises 16 residues. Trimming removed 0 bases from V and 2 bases from J, with 16 bases in between. The germline gives CDR1 GTSNPN, CDR2 SVGIG (reference sequence).

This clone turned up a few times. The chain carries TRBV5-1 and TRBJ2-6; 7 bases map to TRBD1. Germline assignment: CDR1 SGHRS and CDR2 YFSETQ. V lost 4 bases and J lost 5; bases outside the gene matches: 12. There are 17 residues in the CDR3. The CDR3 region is CASSGHRGPQRANVLTF. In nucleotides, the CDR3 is TGCGCCAGCAGCGGGCACAGGGGCCCTCAAAGGGCCAACGTCCTGACTTTC.

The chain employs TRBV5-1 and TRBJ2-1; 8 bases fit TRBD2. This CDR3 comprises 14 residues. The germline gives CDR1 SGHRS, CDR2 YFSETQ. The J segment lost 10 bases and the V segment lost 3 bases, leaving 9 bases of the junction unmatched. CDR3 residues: CASSSTSGLNEQFF. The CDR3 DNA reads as TGCGCCAGCAGCTCCACTAGCGGTTTAAACGAGCAGTTCTTC. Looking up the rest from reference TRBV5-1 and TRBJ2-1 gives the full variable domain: KAGVTQTPRYLIKTRGQQVTLSCSPISGHRSVSWYQQTPGQGLQFLFEYFSETQRNKGNFPGRFSGRQFSNSRSEMNVSTLELGDSALYLCASSSTSGLNEQFFGPGTRLTVL.

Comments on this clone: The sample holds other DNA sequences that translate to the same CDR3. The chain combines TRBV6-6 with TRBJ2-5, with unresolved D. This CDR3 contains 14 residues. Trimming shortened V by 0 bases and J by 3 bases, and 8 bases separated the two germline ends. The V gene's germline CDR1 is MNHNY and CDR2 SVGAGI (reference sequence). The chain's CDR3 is CASSYSNREETQYF. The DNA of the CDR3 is TGTGCCAGCAGTTACTCGAACAGAGAAGAGACCCAGTACTTC.

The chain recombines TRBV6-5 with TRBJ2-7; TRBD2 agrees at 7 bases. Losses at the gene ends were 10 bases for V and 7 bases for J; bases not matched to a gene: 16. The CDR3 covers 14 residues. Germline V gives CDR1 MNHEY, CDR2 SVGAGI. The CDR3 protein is CATFRGGALREQYF. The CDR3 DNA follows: TGTGCCACATTCCGGGGAGGGGCACTCCGGGAGCAGTACTTC.

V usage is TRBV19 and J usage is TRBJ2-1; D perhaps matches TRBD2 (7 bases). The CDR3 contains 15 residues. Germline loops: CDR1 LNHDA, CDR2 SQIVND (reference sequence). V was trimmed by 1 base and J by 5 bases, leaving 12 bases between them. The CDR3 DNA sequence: TGTGCCAGTAGTATAGGGGGGGGGCCTAACAATGAGCAGTTCTTC. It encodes CASSIGGGPNNEQFF.

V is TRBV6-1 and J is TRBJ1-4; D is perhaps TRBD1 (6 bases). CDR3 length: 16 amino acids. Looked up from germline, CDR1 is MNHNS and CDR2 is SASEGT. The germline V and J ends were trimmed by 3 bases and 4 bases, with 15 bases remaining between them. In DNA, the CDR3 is TGTGCCAGCAGTGATGCGAGGGACATCAATAATGAAAAACTGTTTTTT. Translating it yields CASSDARDINNEKLFF.

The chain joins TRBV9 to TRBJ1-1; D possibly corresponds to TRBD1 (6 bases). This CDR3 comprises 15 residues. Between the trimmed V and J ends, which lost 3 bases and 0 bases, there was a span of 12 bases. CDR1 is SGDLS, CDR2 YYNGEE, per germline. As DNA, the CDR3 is TGTGCCAGCAGCGCAACGACAGGTCTGAACACTGAAGCTTTCTTT. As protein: CASSATTGLNTEAFF.

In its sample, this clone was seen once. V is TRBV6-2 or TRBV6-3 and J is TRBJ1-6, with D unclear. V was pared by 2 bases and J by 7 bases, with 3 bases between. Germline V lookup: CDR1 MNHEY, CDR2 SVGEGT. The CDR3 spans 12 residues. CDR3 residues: CASSYGNSPLHF. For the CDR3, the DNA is TGTGCCAGCAGTTACGGCAATTCACCCCTCCACTTT.

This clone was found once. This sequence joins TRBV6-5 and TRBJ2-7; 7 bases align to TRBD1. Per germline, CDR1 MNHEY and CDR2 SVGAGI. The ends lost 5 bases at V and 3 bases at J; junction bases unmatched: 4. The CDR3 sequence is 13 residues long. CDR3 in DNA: TGTGCCAGCAGTAAAAACAGGGGCTACGAGCAGTACTTC. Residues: CASSKNRGYEQYF.

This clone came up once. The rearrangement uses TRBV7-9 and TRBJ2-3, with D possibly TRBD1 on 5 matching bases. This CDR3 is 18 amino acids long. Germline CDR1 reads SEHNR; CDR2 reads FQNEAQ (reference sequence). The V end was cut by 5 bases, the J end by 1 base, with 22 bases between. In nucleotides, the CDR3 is TGTGCCAGCAGCCTAGACCCCGTGACAGTTAAGGGCACAGATACGCAGTATTTT. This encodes CASSLDPVTVKGTDTQYF.

The CDR3 loop is CASSLVSLSGNTIYF. The CDR3 region has the DNA TGTGCCAGCAGCTTAGTGTCTCTTTCTGGAAACACCATATATTTT. This chain joins TRBV7-2 and TRBJ1-3; no clear D gene. CDR3 size: 15 residues. Germline CDR1 and CDR2: SGHTA and FQGNSA. Trimming took 1 base from V and 1 from J, leaving 8 bases between them.

CDR3 nucleotide sequence: TGTGCCAGCAGCGTAGCGCCAAGGGGCAACACAGATACGCAGTATTTT. Translating gives CASSVAPRGNTDTQYF. The rearrangement uses TRBV9 and TRBJ2-3; tentatively, D is TRBD1 (5 bases). This CDR3 comprises 16 residues. The germline V gene has CDR1 SGDLS and CDR2 YYNGEE. V was clipped by 0 bases and J by 2 bases, with 13 bases between them.

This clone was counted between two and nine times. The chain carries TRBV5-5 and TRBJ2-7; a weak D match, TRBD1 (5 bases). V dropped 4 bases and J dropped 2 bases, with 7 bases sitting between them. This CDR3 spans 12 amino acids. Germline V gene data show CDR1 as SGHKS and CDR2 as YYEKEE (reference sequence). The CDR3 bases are TGTGCCAGCAGCCCGACAGCCTACGAGCAGTACTTC. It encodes CASSPTAYEQYF.

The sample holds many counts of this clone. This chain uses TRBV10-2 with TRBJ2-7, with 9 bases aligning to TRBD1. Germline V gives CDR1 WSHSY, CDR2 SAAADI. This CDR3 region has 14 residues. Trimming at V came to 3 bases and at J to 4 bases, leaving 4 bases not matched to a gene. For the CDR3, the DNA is TGCGCCAGCAGTGACGTGACAGGGGGGTACGAGCAGTACTTC. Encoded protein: CASSDVTGGYEQYF.

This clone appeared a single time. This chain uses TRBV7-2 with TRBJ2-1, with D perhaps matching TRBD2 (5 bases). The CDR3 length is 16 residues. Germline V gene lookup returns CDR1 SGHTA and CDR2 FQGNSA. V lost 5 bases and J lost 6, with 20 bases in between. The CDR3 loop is CASSHAGKSAGNEQFF. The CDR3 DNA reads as TGTGCCAGCAGCCACGCCGGGAAGTCTGCAGGCAATGAGCAGTTCTTC.

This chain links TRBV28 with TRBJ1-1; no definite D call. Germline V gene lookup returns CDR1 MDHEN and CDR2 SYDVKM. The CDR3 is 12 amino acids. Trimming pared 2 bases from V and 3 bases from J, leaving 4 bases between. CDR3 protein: CASSLLHTEAFF. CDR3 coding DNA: TGTGCCAGCAGTTTACTCCACACTGAAGCTTTCTTT. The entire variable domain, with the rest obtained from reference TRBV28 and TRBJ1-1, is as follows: DVKVTQSSRYLVKRTGEKVFLECVQDMDHENMFWYRQDPGLGLRLIYFSYDVKMKEKGDIPEGYSVSREKKERFSLILESASTNQTSMYLCASSLLHTEAFFGQGTRLTVV.

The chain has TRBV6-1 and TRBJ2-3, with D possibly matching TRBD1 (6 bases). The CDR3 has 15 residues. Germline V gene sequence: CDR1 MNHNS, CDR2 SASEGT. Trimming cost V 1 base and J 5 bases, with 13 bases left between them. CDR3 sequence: CASSEVGARGDTQYF. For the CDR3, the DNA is TGTGCCAGCAGTGAAGTGGGGGCTCGGGGAGATACGCAGTATTTT.

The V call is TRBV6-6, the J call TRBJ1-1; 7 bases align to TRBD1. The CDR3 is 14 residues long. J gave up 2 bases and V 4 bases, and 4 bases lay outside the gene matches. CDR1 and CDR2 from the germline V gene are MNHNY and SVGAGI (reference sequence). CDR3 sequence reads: CASSFNRGNTEAFF. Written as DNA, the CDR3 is TGTGCCAGCAGTTTTAACAGGGGTAACACTGAAGCTTTCTTT.

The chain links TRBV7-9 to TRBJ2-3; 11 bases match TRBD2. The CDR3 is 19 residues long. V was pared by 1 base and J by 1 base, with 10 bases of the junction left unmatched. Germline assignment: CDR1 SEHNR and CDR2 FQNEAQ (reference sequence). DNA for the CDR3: TGTGCCAGCAGCTTAGAGGATGATAGCGGGGGGGAGGGCACAGATACGCAGTATTTT. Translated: CASSLEDDSGGEGTDTQYF.

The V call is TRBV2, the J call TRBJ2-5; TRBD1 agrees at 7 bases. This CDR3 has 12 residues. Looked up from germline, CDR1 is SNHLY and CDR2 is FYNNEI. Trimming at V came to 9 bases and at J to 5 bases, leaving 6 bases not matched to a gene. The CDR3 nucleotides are TGTGCCAGTACAGGGGTTTTGGAGACCCAGTACTTC. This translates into CASTGVLETQYF.

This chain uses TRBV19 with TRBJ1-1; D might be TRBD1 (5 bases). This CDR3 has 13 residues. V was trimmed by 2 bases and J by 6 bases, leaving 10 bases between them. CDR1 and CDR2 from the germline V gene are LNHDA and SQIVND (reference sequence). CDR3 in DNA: TGTGCCAGTAGTATAAGCCCCAGGGCTGAAGCTTTCTTT. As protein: CASSISPRAEAFF.